These 2 T cell receptor beta chains were sequenced from one sample in a study of Ad26.COV2.S vaccination and SARS-CoV-2 variants. The repertoire was sequenced with immunoSEQ multiplex PCR; TCRdb's copy has only in-frame clones and lacks some. The table lists about 390,000 clones, around 92% of them singletons. Regarding treatment: about 20 received Ad26.COV2.S at low or high dose, single or two shots; several received placebo; per-sample allocation not given. The investigators took samples on day 63 after the first vaccine or placebo injection. Material: peripheral blood, obtained in a trial of Ad26.COV2.S vaccine versus placebo. Every receptor here comes from a person between 18 and 65 years old who received the Ad26.COV2.S COVID-19 vaccine or a placebo.

CDR3 amino acids: CASSKTGIPNTEAFF. The CDR3 DNA reads TGTGCCAGCAGCAAAACCGGGATACCGAACACTGAAGCTTTCTTT. The rearrangement links TRBV6-6 to TRBJ1-1; D remains ambiguous. Germline lookup yields CDR1 MNHNY and CDR2 SVGAGI (reference sequence). The V end lost 6 bases, the J end lost 1 base, and 15 bases lay between the germline ends. The CDR3 covers 15 residues.

The genes are TRBV19 and TRBJ2-1; 9 bases align to TRBD1. Germline V gene lookup returns CDR1 LNHDA and CDR2 SQIVND (reference sequence). J was trimmed by 3 bases and V by 5 bases; bases with no gene match: 2. The CDR3 is made up of 14 amino acids. CDR3 protein: CASSPGQGYNEQFF. The DNA for the CDR3 is TGTGCCAGTAGTCCGGGACAGGGCTACAATGAGCAGTTCTTC.